One TCR beta chain is described in this entry. Assay used: immunoSEQ multiplex PCR; TCRdb lists only in-frame clones, some missing. This sample has approximately 18,000 clones; roughly 72% occur once, and the top ten carry roughly 23%. The CDR3 consists of 14 residues. Germline lookup yields CDR1 LGHNA and CDR2 YNFKEQ. V lost 0 bases and J 4 bases, leaving 10 bases between the germline ends. The sample's treatment: randomized to nivolumab then ipilimumab (arm A) or the reverse (arm B). This sample is part of a study of sequential checkpoint blockade in melanoma. Background on the study: Maintenance nivolumab came after either treatment sequence.

The genes are TRBV4-2 and TRBJ2-7; D uncertain. The TCR comes from a human donor with melanoma. The sequences come from CD8+ T cells sorted from blood (inferred from file names), collected from a patient given nivolumab and ipilimumab in sequence. This chain's CDR3 is CASSQERARYEQYF. Here the CDR3 DNA reads TGTGCCAGCAGCCAAGAGAGAGCTAGGTACGAGCAGTACTTC.